This T cell receptor (beta chain) derives from a study of blood T cell repertoires in COVID-19. The sample holds a few counts of this clone. Measured with immunoSEQ multiplex PCR; TCRdb has only the in-frame clones, and not every one. The sample comprises about 78,000 clones, over 75% of which are singletons, and roughly 0.72% rests with the top ten. The germline gives CDR1 KGHDR, CDR2 SFDVKD. J lost 8 bases, V lost 4 bases, and 8 bases had no gene match. The CDR3 spans 15 residues. This TCR came from an elderly woman with acute or convalescent COVID-19. The genes are TRBV24-1 and TRBJ2-1; TRBD1 matches 9 bases. Source material: peripheral blood. The CDR3 nucleotides read TGTGCCACCAGTGAAACCGGGACAGGGTTCGATGAGCAGTTCTTC. This encodes CATSETGTGFDEQFF.